The subject of this entry is one T cell receptor (beta chain). These data originate in a study of cytomegalovirus exposure and HLA in healthy donors. Trimming cost V 8 bases and J 3 bases; bases outside gene matches: 9. Germline V CDR1 and CDR2: LNHDA, SQIVND (reference sequence). This CDR3 spans 14 amino acids. The PCR made use of 60 Vbeta and 13 Jbeta primers. Measured with immunoSEQ multiplex PCR; TCRdb has only the in-frame clones, and not every one. This table holds 57,000 or so clones, around 80% found once. The specimen sequenced was PBMCs. This sequence was found in a man aged 45-65 years in good health and CMV-seropositive. This chain connects TRBV19 to TRBJ1-1, with TRBD1 matching 7 bases. This CDR3 is CASANRGWYTEAFF. DNA for the CDR3: TGTGCCAGTGCCAACAGGGGATGGTACACTGAAGCTTTCTTT.